The T cell receptor (beta chain) under discussion was sequenced for a study of identical twins (dated by TCRdb to 2016 to 2018). At the level of the whole study: To test whether fetal clonotypes persist, the study used deep sequencing on TCR alpha and beta repertoires from monozygotic twins, unrelated adults of various ages, and cord blood. To rule out contamination, replicate twin experiments were performed at different times with different library preparation protocols. Broader findings and caveats from the paper: Abundant cord blood beta clonotypes had fewer insertions, young adult naive repertoires showed a similar but weaker trend, and memory repertoires showed no such trend. Out-of-frame TCR alpha sharing in monozygotic twins was systematically underestimated by recombination models, whereas sharing between unrelated individuals was in agreement with the recombination models. Compared with coincidental sharing between unrelated individuals, an excess of low generation-probability sequences was observed among out-of-frame TCR alpha sequences shared between twins. Because the same donors could not be followed over many years, the conclusions depended on cross-sectional statistical analysis. In beta out-of-frame sequences, excess twin sharing was weaker, because having fewer shared sequences lowered the signal-to-noise ratio. Invariant T cells such as MAIT and iNKT could partly confound zero-insertion analyses, although diverse VJ usage argued against such confounding for most clonotypes.

CDR1 and CDR2 (SGHAT, FQNNGV) derive from the germline V gene. Its CDR3 holds 13 amino acids, cysteine through phenylalanine. This entry keeps only the CDR3 DNA: 39 bases, framed from base 1. At the junction V is shortened by 2 bases and J by 6 bases, with 8 bases in between. This clonotype was recorded many times. This clone's antigen is unknown. Base qualities are not recorded, but no much larger clone differs from it by a single base. Library creation used 5' RACE. Sequenced using an Illumina HiSeq 2000. Template switching introduced a universal primer binding site; the final cDNA contained a unique molecular identifier, enabling accurate counting of TCR cDNA molecules. Specific primers in the conserved constant-segment region were used to synthesize first-strand cDNA for the TCR alpha and beta chains. Each cDNA library was double barcoded, with a SMART-Mk sample barcode plus Illumina barcodes, to control for contamination. TruSeq adapter sequences along with Illumina sample barcodes were introduced in two successive PCR steps. TCR alpha and beta cDNA libraries were sequenced on the Illumina HiSeq platform with custom primers. The authors' analysis ran thus. MiGEC was used to process raw reads and extract unique molecular identifiers, and MiXCR was used to find CDR3 positions. Recombination models were inferred per individual with the repgenHMM and IGoR tools using an EM algorithm. The tcR package in R was used for shared clonotype analysis, with sharing normalized by the product of cloneset sizes. To study raw recombination without the effects of thymic and clonal selection, out-of-frame nonproductive sequences were analyzed. Using fastp at Q25 and MiXCR, TCRdb reprocessed the public reads and kept productive beta chains. Every entry covers one CDR3 protein and lists the most common genes and DNA from its rows. The V and J calls here are based on TCRdb, not the publication. For this sample the table gives 400,000 to 500,000 distinct CDR3 sequences, of which 15% to 20% were detected only once. In total, the top ten clones hold roughly 12% of the sample.

Every donor was a healthy Caucasian. Three unrelated non-twin adults were also sequenced: a male aged 18 to 30, a male aged 50 to 59 and a female aged 50 to 59. Miltenyi CD45RO+ enrichment and human naive T-cell isolation kits were used to isolate memory (CD45RO+) and naive T cells from PBMC. The receptor chain draws on TRBV11-2 and TRBJ2-1, with an unclear D gene assignment. The receptor was isolated from a man aged 50-60 years in good health. Sequenced sample: naive T cells sorted from blood. This sample's cell subset or site label indicates: cells isolated with a human naive T-cell isolation kit. The sequence in DNA is TGTGCCAGCAGCTTAACCGGGCCCAATGAGCAGTTCTTC. Its protein is CASSLTGPNEQFF. Reference TRBV11-2 and TRBJ2-1 proteins supply the regions before and after the CDR3; the full variable domain is: EAGVAQSPRYKIIEKRQSVAFWCNPISGHATLYWYQQILGQGPKLLIQFQNNGVVDDSQLPKDRFSAERLKGVDSTLKIQPAKLEDSAVYLCASSLTGPNEQFFGPGTRLTVL.